These T cell receptor beta chains were read from a single sample in a study of OX40 agonist ivuxolimab in advanced cancers. Method: immunoSEQ multiplex PCR; TCRdb's copy keeps in-frame clones and lacks some. Of 100,000 to 120,000 clones listed, about nine tenths were seen once; the top ten hold about 0.28%. The sample consisted of CD4+ or CD8+ T cells sorted from blood, taken in a trial of the OX40 agonist ivuxolimab. These receptors all come from an adult with an advanced solid tumor such as melanoma, head and neck, liver or kidney cancer. Each CDR3 is given without its conserved first and last residue. Each record gives: V gene, J gene, CDR3 length, D gene, CDR3 protein. A D gene is named only where the DNA matches it firmly.

V gene: TRBV7-9
J gene: TRBJ2-1
CDR3 length: 14
D gene: TRBD1
CDR3 protein: ASSSGPGQDYNEQF

V gene: TRBV29-1
J gene: TRBJ2-7
CDR3 length: 13
D gene: TRBD1
CDR3 protein: SARGGRDDHYEQY

V gene: TRBV7-8
J gene: TRBJ1-2
CDR3 length: 11
D gene: NA
CDR3 protein: ASSLVGAYGYT

V gene: TRBV7-3
J gene: TRBJ1-3
CDR3 length: 16
D gene: NA
CDR3 protein: ASNYFMSVQSSGNTIY

V gene: TRBV29-1
J gene: TRBJ2-2
CDR3 length: 12
D gene: TRBD1
CDR3 protein: SVRRDRDTGELF

V gene: TRBV7-2
J gene: TRBJ1-4
CDR3 length: 12
D gene: TRBD1
CDR3 protein: ASSQDRVDEKLF

V gene: TRBV5-1
J gene: TRBJ2-2
CDR3 length: 13
D gene: TRBD1
CDR3 protein: ASSWGTGMDGELF

V gene: TRBV6-5
J gene: TRBJ2-3
CDR3 length: 11
D gene: TRBD1
CDR3 protein: ASLGSRGFTQY

V gene: TRBV2
J gene: TRBJ1-5
CDR3 length: 14
D gene: NA
CDR3 protein: ASSEQARRGITPQH

V gene: TRBV7-9
J gene: TRBJ2-7
CDR3 length: 10
D gene: TRBD1
CDR3 protein: ASSPGQGRGY

V gene: TRBV11-3
J gene: TRBJ2-6
CDR3 length: 13
D gene: NA
CDR3 protein: ASSLAGAGANVLT

V gene: TRBV4-3
J gene: TRBJ2-7
CDR3 length: 14
D gene: NA
CDR3 protein: ASSQRLTEGSYEQY

V gene: TRBV6-1
J gene: TRBJ1-1
CDR3 length: 9
D gene: NA
CDR3 protein: ASSGNTEAF

V gene: TRBV7-2
J gene: TRBJ1-1
CDR3 length: 12
D gene: NA
CDR3 protein: ASSSPGENTEAF

V gene: TRBV5-5
J gene: TRBJ1-1
CDR3 length: 12
D gene: NA
CDR3 protein: ASSLRGLNTEAF

V gene: TRBV14
J gene: TRBJ2-1
CDR3 length: 14
D gene: TRBD2
CDR3 protein: ASSPLTSGAYNEQF

V gene: TRBV7-2
J gene: TRBJ1-1
CDR3 length: 14
D gene: NA
CDR3 protein: ASSLAGTLLNTEAF

V gene: TRBV11-2
J gene: TRBJ2-7
CDR3 length: 11
D gene: NA
CDR3 protein: ASSSGSSYEQY

V gene: TRBV5-6
J gene: TRBJ1-2
CDR3 length: 13
D gene: NA
CDR3 protein: ASSLGGQAGYGYT

V gene: TRBV7-2
J gene: TRBJ2-1
CDR3 length: 13
D gene: NA
CDR3 protein: ASSGGPGTYNEQF

V gene: TRBV28
J gene: TRBJ1-2
CDR3 length: 15
D gene: TRBD1
CDR3 protein: ASSSYNDRGVNYGYT

V gene: TRBV7-8
J gene: TRBJ2-7
CDR3 length: 14
D gene: NA
CDR3 protein: ASSVRGALLSYEQY

V gene: TRBV10-3
J gene: TRBJ2-3
CDR3 length: 13
D gene: TRBD2
CDR3 protein: AIRPLAGGPDTQY

V gene: TRBV19
J gene: TRBJ1-4
CDR3 length: 12
D gene: NA
CDR3 protein: ASSMTVNNEKLF

V gene: TRBV20-1
J gene: TRBJ1-2
CDR3 length: 9
D gene: NA
CDR3 protein: SAPRPTRYT

V gene: TRBV19
J gene: TRBJ1-5
CDR3 length: 13
D gene: NA
CDR3 protein: ASSMKSRSNQPQH

V gene: TRBV5-1
J gene: TRBJ2-6
CDR3 length: 11
D gene: NA
CDR3 protein: ASRNPGANVLT

V gene: TRBV19
J gene: TRBJ2-1
CDR3 length: 11
D gene: TRBD1
CDR3 protein: ASSKGQLNEQF

V gene: TRBV11-2
J gene: TRBJ2-5
CDR3 length: 11
D gene: NA
CDR3 protein: ASSSGYQETQY

V gene: TRBV11-2
J gene: TRBJ1-2
CDR3 length: 11
D gene: TRBD1
CDR3 protein: ASSPGDREGYT

V gene: TRBV18
J gene: TRBJ2-1
CDR3 length: 12
D gene: NA
CDR3 protein: ASSPYGGPNEQF

V gene: TRBV6-5
J gene: TRBJ1-1
CDR3 length: 11
D gene: TRBD1
CDR3 protein: ASSADRDTEAF